A single sample is the source of the 12 T cell receptor beta chains below, sequenced in a study of shared clonotypes between healthy human individuals (dated by TCRdb to the early 2020s). Receptor amplification or capture employed the immunoSEQ multiplex PCR assay. The table was pulled from immuneACCESS by TCRdb, which kept in-frame rearrangements only. Such tables lose some clones; where checked, under half of the loss comes from unresolved V genes, and the rest has no known cause. The table for this sample lists 1,400,000 or so clones; approximately 98.5% of them were counted only once. Jointly, the top ten make up 0.36% of the sample. Material for sequencing was naive CD4+ T cells sorted from blood. Per the publication, the cell subset or site label means: CD45RA+ positively selected. These receptors came from a man aged 25 to 45 in good health.

The chain recombines TRBV30 with TRBJ2-1; D unclear. Trimming took 3 bases from V and 4 from J, leaving 4 bases between them. Germline-derived CDR1 and CDR2 are GTSNPN and SVGIG (reference sequence). The CDR3 is 11 residues long. CDR3 nucleotide sequence: TGTGCCTGGAGGTTATACAATGAGCAGTTCTTC. It specifies CAWRLYNEQFF.

This chain uses TRBV5-1 with TRBJ2-5, with TRBD1 identical over 7 bases. The CDR3 totals 16 residues. In germline, CDR1 is SGHRS, CDR2 YFSETQ. V was pared by 4 bases and J by 1 base, with 10 bases of the junction left unmatched. CDR3 loop: CASSRPQGVVQETQYF. The CDR3 DNA sequence: TGCGCCAGCAGCCGGCCCCAGGGGGTCGTCCAAGAGACCCAGTACTTC. Together with reference TRBV5-1 and TRBJ2-5, the CDR3 gives the full variable domain: KAGVTQTPRYLIKTRGQQVTLSCSPISGHRSVSWYQQTPGQGLQFLFEYFSETQRNKGNFPGRFSGRQFSNSRSEMNVSTLELGDSALYLCASSRPQGVVQETQYFGPGTRLLVL.

The V call is TRBV9, the J call TRBJ2-7, with D perhaps being TRBD1 or TRBD2 (5 bases each). V was clipped by 3 bases and J by 0 bases, with 16 bases between them. The CDR3 extends over 16 amino acids. Germline CDR1 reads SGDLS; CDR2 reads YYNGEE. CDR3 protein: CASSAPGGSSSYEQYF. The CDR3 nucleotides are TGTGCCAGCAGCGCCCCTGGGGGTTCGAGCTCCTACGAGCAGTACTTC.

The chain joins TRBV2 to TRBJ2-7, with 9 bases that match TRBD2. Per germline, CDR1 SNHLY and CDR2 FYNNEI. This CDR3 has 16 amino acids. V dropped 6 bases and J dropped 5; count of bases not matched to a gene: 14. The CDR3 here is CASRMGKGGRADEQYF. Here the CDR3 DNA reads TGTGCCAGCAGGATGGGGAAGGGCGGGAGGGCCGACGAGCAGTACTTC.

V is TRBV14 and J is TRBJ1-1, with D perhaps TRBD1 (6 bases). CDR3 length equals 13 residues. Trimming took 4 bases from V and 5 from J, leaving 11 bases between them. In germline, CDR1 is SGHDN, CDR2 FVKESK. The CDR3 bases are TGTGCCAGCAGCCTAACTAGGGGGACTGAAGCTTTCTTT. Protein product: CASSLTRGTEAFF.

The rearrangement uses TRBV7-9 and TRBJ2-1, with D maybe TRBD2 (5 bases). Between the trimmed V and J ends, which lost 10 bases and 3 bases, there was a span of 10 bases. Germline V gives CDR1 SEHNR, CDR2 FQNEAQ (reference sequence). The CDR3 has 12 amino acids. The CDR3 is CANTRDYNEQFF. The CDR3 coding sequence is TGTGCCAACACCCGGGACTACAATGAGCAGTTCTTC.

Concerning this clone itself: Distinct nucleotide sequences in the sample also encode this CDR3. This rearrangement joins TRBV18 to TRBJ1-5; 9 bases fit TRBD1. Germline CDR1 KGHSH, CDR2 LQKENI. The ends lost 3 bases at V and 4 bases at J; junction bases unmatched: 4. The CDR3 is made up of 15 amino acids. The CDR3 bases are TGTGCCAGCTCACCGGGGACAGGGAGTAATCAGCCCCAGCATTTT. This encodes CASSPGTGSNQPQHF.

The chain recombines TRBV27 with TRBJ2-1; maybe TRBD2 (5 bases). The V gene's germline CDR1 is MNHEY and CDR2 SMNVEV (reference sequence). The CDR3 contains 17 residues. Between the trimmed V and J ends, which lost 8 bases and 4 bases, there was a span of 24 bases. CDR3 sequence reads: CASGLALRVAEYNEQFF. The CDR3 region has the DNA TGTGCCAGCGGACTTGCCTTACGCGTAGCAGAGTACAATGAGCAGTTCTTC.

The chain is built from TRBV6-4 and TRBJ2-3, with D hard to call. Germline V CDR1 and CDR2: MRHNA, SNTAGT. The V end lost 2 bases, the J end lost 3 bases, and 12 bases lay between the germline ends. This CDR3 region has 15 residues. The CDR3 sequence is CASSDGQALTDTQYF. The CDR3 DNA is TGTGCCAGCAGTGACGGCCAGGCGCTAACAGATACGCAGTATTTT.

The chain combines TRBV11-2 with TRBJ2-7; D gene unclear. This CDR3 comprises 15 residues. Germline lookup yields CDR1 SGHAT and CDR2 FQNNGV. Trimming removed 0 bases from V and 1 base from J, with 10 bases in between. CDR3 nucleotide sequence: TGTGCCAGCAGCTTAGATTATGAATCTTCCTACGAGCAGTACTTC. This translates into CASSLDYESSYEQYF.

This clone was observed a single time. CDR3 coding DNA: TGTGCCAGCAGCTTAGTCCGGGGGAACGACAATGAGCAGTTCTTC. As protein: CASSLVRGNDNEQFF. The V gene is TRBV7-8, the J gene TRBJ2-1; maybe TRBD2 (6 bases). The V gene's germline CDR1 is SGHVS and CDR2 FQNEAQ. V lost 1 base and J 5 bases, leaving 12 bases between the germline ends. The CDR3 consists of 15 residues.

The J gene is TRBJ2-1, the V gene TRBV7-9; D call uncertain. The CDR3 loop spans 11 amino acids. Germline V gene sequence: CDR1 SEHNR, CDR2 FQNEAQ (reference sequence). The V gene lost 2 bases and the J gene lost 9 bases, with 5 bases spanning the gap. The CDR3 coding sequence is TGTGCCAGCAGCTTACCTGGTGAGCAGTTCTTC. Translating it yields CASSLPGEQFF.